Listed below are T cell receptor beta chains from one sample, sequenced in a study of regulatory T cells in long-lasting Graves disease. One entry per CDR3 protein results from TCRdb running MiXCR on the multiplex PCR reads. The sample records approximately 400,000 distinct CDR3 sequences, about 15% being singletons. This sample also belongs to another study, concerning T cells in Graves' hyperthyroidism and ophthalmopathy.

The specimen comprised peripheral blood mononuclear cells (PBMCs), sampled at new diagnosis, from a patient treated with antithyroid drugs. The receptor source for this set is a woman in her thirties or forties with Graves disease. Both conserved end residues are part of each CDR3. Where a row states a size, it is once, few, many or the class of an expanded clone; other rows omit it.

cdr3_aa	clone_size	v_call	j_call
CSARDRRAGGVETQYF	many	TRBV20-1	TRBJ2-5
CASSEVSDSYTF	many	TRBV6-2/TRBV6-3	TRBJ1-2
CSVTLTSGSYEQYF	many	TRBV29-1	TRBJ2-7
CSARPGALYGYTF	NA	TRBV20-1	TRBJ1-2
CASRAFGTEAFF	NA	TRBV2	TRBJ1-1
CASSLRLPEAFF	many	TRBV28	TRBJ1-1
CASEDGSSETQYF	few	TRBV10-2	TRBJ2-5
CASSFGLEYNLFF	NA	TRBV12-3/TRBV12-4	TRBJ2-1
CSAGRVEGYNSPLHF	few	TRBV20-1	TRBJ1-6
CASSQDRRLTDTQYF	many	TRBV4-2	TRBJ2-3
CASSPGSTDYGYTF	NA	TRBV7-9	TRBJ1-2
CASRSGLGTYEQYF	many	TRBV12-3/TRBV12-4	TRBJ2-7
CSARDSSSYEQYF	NA	TRBV20-1	TRBJ2-7
CASSYSRQRAGGNTIYF	many	TRBV6-2/TRBV6-3	TRBJ1-3
CASSLDGNSNTEAFF	many	TRBV11-3	TRBJ1-1
CASSRAQGSYGYTF	many	TRBV11-2	TRBJ1-2
CATSERGLAGAETQYF	many	TRBV24-1	TRBJ2-5
CSVGRVEAFF	NA	TRBV20-1	TRBJ1-1
CASRNRQGAYEQYF	NA	TRBV19	TRBJ2-7
CAIGRPPSYEQYF	many	TRBV10-3	TRBJ2-7